Below, 13 T cell receptor beta chains from the same sample are listed, as sequenced in a study of shared clonotypes between healthy human individuals. Using immunoSEQ multiplex PCR, the repertoire was profiled, and TCRdb retains in-frame clones only, with some absent. The data contain about 1 million clones, 75% of them singletons. The sequenced sample was memory CD4+ T cells sorted from blood. The subset is: CD45RA-negative fraction. Receptors originate from a man aged 18 to 35 in good health.

This chain uses TRBV5-6 with TRBJ2-3; D uncertain. CDR3 length: 12 amino acids. Trimming took off 5 bases at V and 4 bases at J, with 8 bases between the two ends. From germline, CDR1 is SGHDT and CDR2 YYEEEE. The CDR3 spells CASSRPADTQYF. In nucleotides, the CDR3 is TGTGCCAGCAGTCGGCCCGCAGATACGCAGTATTTT.

V and J are TRBV29-1 and TRBJ1-1, with no clear D. V was clipped by 2 bases and J by 9 bases, with 16 bases between them. The length of the CDR3 is 13 residues. Germline V gene lookup returns CDR1 SQVTM and CDR2 ANQGSEA. CDR3 residues: CSVEQSEGTQAFF. CDR3 nucleotide sequence: TGCAGCGTTGAACAATCTGAGGGTACTCAAGCTTTCTTT.

V is TRBV6-6 and J is TRBJ1-4; D gene uncertain. Germline CDR1 reads MNHNY; CDR2 reads SVGAGI (reference sequence). V was pared by 8 bases and J by 7 bases, with 17 bases between. This CDR3 is 14 amino acids long. CDR3 bases: TGTGCCAGCCTCCGTACGAGTTTGAGTGAAAAACTGTTTTTT. Its protein is CASLRTSLSEKLFF.

The CDR3 is CASSWGAVEYNEQFF. In DNA, the CDR3 is TGCGCCAGCAGCTGGGGGGCCGTCGAATACAATGAGCAGTTCTTC. V gene TRBV5-1 combines with J gene TRBJ2-1; D possibly matches TRBD1 or TRBD2 (6 bases each). Germline V gene lookup returns CDR1 SGHRS and CDR2 YFSETQ. CDR3 length equals 15 residues. V gave up 3 bases and J gave up 4 bases, with 14 bases separating them.

This clone was counted between two and nine times. The chain uses TRBV7-9 and TRBJ2-1; D is ambiguous. The V end lost 3 bases, the J end lost 4 bases, and 7 bases lay between the germline ends. The length of the CDR3 is 13 residues. CDR1 and CDR2 (germline): SEHNR, FQNEAQ (reference sequence). CDR3 sequence reads: CASSFGKYNEQFF. The CDR3 DNA sequence: TGTGCCAGCAGCTTTGGGAAGTACAATGAGCAGTTCTTC.

The genes are TRBV7-2 and TRBJ1-1; D may be TRBD1 (5 bases). The CDR3 sequence is 14 residues long. V dropped 3 bases and J dropped 6 bases, with 14 bases sitting between them. The germline gives CDR1 SGHTA, CDR2 FQGNSA. CDR3 nucleotide sequence: TGTGCCAGCAGCTTTCAGGGTAGTGACGCTGAAGCTTTCTTT. Its protein product is CASSFQGSDAEAFF. Supplemented by reference TRBV7-2 and TRBJ1-1, the full variable domain reads GAGVSQSPSNKVTEKGKDVELRCDPISGHTALYWYRQSLGQGLEFLIYFQGNSAPDKSGLPSDRFSAERTGGSVSTLTIQRTQQEDSAVYLCASSFQGSDAEAFFGQGTRLTVV.

The chain recombines TRBV7-2 with TRBJ1-3; D uncertain. Trimming left V 2 bases short and J 3 bases short, with 5 bases between. Germline values: CDR1 SGHTA, CDR2 FQGNSA. The CDR3 is made up of 13 amino acids. CDR3 residues: CASSLRVGNTIYF. The CDR3 bases are TGTGCCAGCAGCTTAAGGGTTGGAAACACCATATATTTT.

The genes are TRBV5-1 and TRBJ1-3, with TRBD1 as a possible D gene (5 bases). The CDR3 spans 15 residues. Germline loops: CDR1 SGHRS, CDR2 YFSETQ. V dropped 3 bases and J dropped 4 bases, with 14 bases sitting between them. The CDR3 DNA reads as TGCGCCAGCAGCTCAGCAGGGACTTACGGAAACACCATATATTTT. It codes for CASSSAGTYGNTIYF.

J is TRBJ1-6 and V is TRBV30; D possibly corresponds to TRBD1 (5 bases). Germline values: CDR1 GTSNPN, CDR2 SVGIG (reference sequence). The CDR3 has 16 amino acids. V lost 0 bases and J 8 bases, leaving 17 bases between the germline ends. The CDR3 sequence: CAWSVLPRGFDSPLHF. The CDR3 nucleotides are TGTGCCTGGAGTGTACTTCCCCGGGGGTTTGATTCACCCCTCCACTTT. The full variable domain, its missing parts supplied by reference TRBV30 and TRBJ1-6, is SQTIHQWPATLVQPVGSPLSLECTVEGTSNPNLYWYRQAAGRGLQLLFYSVGIGQISSEVPQNLSASRPQDRQFILSSKKLLLSDSGFYLCAWSVLPRGFDSPLHFGNGTRLTVT.

The chain combines TRBV2 with TRBJ1-4, with TRBD1 matching over 7 bases. Per germline, CDR1 SNHLY and CDR2 FYNNEI. This CDR3 contains 13 residues. J was trimmed by 12 bases and V by 4 bases; bases with no gene match: 8. As DNA, the CDR3 is TGTGCCAGCAGTGTTGACAGGGATGGGGAACTGTTTTTT. The encoded protein is CASSVDRDGELFF.

Of note for this clone: The same CDR3 arises from other DNA sequences in this sample as well. The chain joins TRBV7-2 to TRBJ2-7; 8 nucleotides agree with TRBD2. CDR1 and CDR2 (germline): SGHTA, FQGNSA. The V segment lost 1 base and the J segment 2 bases; nucleotides outside the gene matches: 4. The CDR3 has 15 amino acids. The DNA for the CDR3 is TGTGCCAGCAGCTTAGACGGCGGGGGGACCTACGAGCAGTACTTC. Its translation is CASSLDGGGTYEQYF.

This chain uses TRBV6-1 with TRBJ2-7; D remains ambiguous. The germline V gene encodes CDR1 MNHNS and CDR2 SASEGT. Trimming took 3 bases from V and 5 from J, leaving 14 bases between them. The CDR3 loop spans 14 amino acids. DNA of the CDR3: TGTGCCAGCAGTGAGAATCGTGGGTTTGACGAGCAGTACTTC. It is translated as CASSENRGFDEQYF.

This chain joins TRBV7-9 and TRBJ1-2; TRBD1 might be the D (5 bases). V lost 4 bases, J lost 2 bases, and 14 bases lay in between. The CDR3 sequence is 15 residues long. Germline V gene data show CDR1 as SEHNR and CDR2 as FQNEAQ (reference sequence). For the CDR3, the DNA is TGTGCCAGCAGCTCCTCGGGACTCTTAAACTATGGCTACACCTTC. It translates to CASSSSGLLNYGYTF.